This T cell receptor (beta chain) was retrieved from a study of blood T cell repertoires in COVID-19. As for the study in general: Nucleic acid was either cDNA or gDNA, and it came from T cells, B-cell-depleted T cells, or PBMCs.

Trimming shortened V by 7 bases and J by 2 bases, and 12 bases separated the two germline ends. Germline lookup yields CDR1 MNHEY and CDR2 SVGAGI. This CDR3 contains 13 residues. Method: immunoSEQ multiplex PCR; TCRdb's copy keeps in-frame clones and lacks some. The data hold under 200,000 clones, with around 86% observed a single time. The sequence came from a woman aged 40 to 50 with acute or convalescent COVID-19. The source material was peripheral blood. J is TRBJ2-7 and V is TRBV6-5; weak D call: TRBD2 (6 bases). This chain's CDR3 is CASKLAAPYEQYF. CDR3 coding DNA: TGTGCCAGCAAATTAGCGGCGCCCTACGAGCAGTACTTC.